The sequence of this T cell receptor beta chain was determined in a study of identical twins. Study-wide points: Out-of-frame sharing of TCR alpha in monozygotic twins was underestimated by models.

TCRdb called the 5' RACE reads again in MiXCR, with one record for every CDR3 protein. The sample contains 400,000 to 650,000 distinct CDR3 sequences, less than 25% of which appear only once. This clonotype was recorded a few times. Its antigen remains unidentified. These data also formed part of another study, on T cells expressing NK-cell markers.

This sequence originates from a young woman in good health. Sequencing input: CD4+ T cells sorted from blood.

The CDR3 spells CSARDPREGLLNEQFF. The CDR3 DNA reads as TGCAGTGCTAGAGATCCCCGGGAGGGCCTTTTGAATGAGCAGTTCTTC. This rearrangement joins TRBV20-1 to TRBJ2-1, with 8 bases that match TRBD2. Unmatched junction bases numbered 11, after V lost 0 bases and J lost 7 bases. The CDR3 contains 16 residues. The germline V gene has CDR1 DFQATT and CDR2 SNEGSKA (reference sequence).